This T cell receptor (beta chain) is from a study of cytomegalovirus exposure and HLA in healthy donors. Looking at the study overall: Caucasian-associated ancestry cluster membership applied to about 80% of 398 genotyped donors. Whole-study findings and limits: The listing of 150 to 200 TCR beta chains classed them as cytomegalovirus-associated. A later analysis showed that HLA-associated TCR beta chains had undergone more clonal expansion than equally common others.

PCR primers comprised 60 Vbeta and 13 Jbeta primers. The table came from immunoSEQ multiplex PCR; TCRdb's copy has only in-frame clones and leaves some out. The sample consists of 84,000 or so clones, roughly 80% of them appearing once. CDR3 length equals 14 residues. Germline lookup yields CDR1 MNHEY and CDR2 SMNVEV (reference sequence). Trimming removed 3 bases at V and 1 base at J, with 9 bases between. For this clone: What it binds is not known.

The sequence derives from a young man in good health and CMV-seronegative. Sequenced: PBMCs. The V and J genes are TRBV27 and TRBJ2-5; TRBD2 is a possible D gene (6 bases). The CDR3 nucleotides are TGTGCCAGCAGTTTTGGAGGGCTCCAAGAGACCCAGTACTTC. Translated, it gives CASSFGGLQETQYF.